The 16 T cell receptor beta chains listed next were all sequenced from one sample in a study of CD8 T cells in ankylosing spondylitis. TCRdb fed the 5' RACE reads into MiXCR, producing one record per CDR3 protein. This sample has tens of thousands of distinct CDR3 sequences, with 5.3% found just once. The sequenced material came from blood, either unsorted or a sorted T cell fraction (not recorded which). All receptors derive from a male donor with ankylosing spondylitis or in good health (not recorded which).

This clonotype was detected ten times or more. The chain links TRBV20-1 to TRBJ2-7; D is unresolved. Germline CDR1 DFQATT, CDR2 SNEGSKA (reference sequence). The CDR3 spans 14 residues. Trimming left V 0 bases short and J 6 bases short, with 15 bases between. The CDR3 is CSARDQAVASEQYF. In DNA, the CDR3 is TGCAGTGCTAGAGATCAAGCCGTCGCTAGCGAGCAGTACTTC.

This clonotype was detected many times. This chain uses TRBV6-1 with TRBJ1-4, with D maybe TRBD1 (5 bases). This CDR3 spans 12 amino acids. The germline CDR1 and CDR2 sequences are MNHNS and SASEGT. V dropped 4 bases and J dropped 8 bases, with 8 bases sitting between them. The CDR3 sequence is CASSARTEKLFF. The CDR3 DNA reads as TGTGCCAGCAGTGCCCGGACAGAAAAACTGTTTTTT.

This clonotype was counted at least ten times. V usage is TRBV19 and J usage is TRBJ2-1; D is uncertain. The CDR3 loop spans 13 amino acids. V lost 3 bases, J lost 10 bases, and 13 bases lay in between. Per the germline V gene, CDR1 is LNHDA and CDR2 is SQIVND (reference sequence). CDR3 sequence: CASSIAPGGEQFF. The CDR3 DNA reads TGTGCCAGTAGTATTGCCCCTGGCGGCGAGCAGTTCTTC.

This clonotype was observed at least ten times. This sequence joins TRBV29-1 and TRBJ2-1, with TRBD1 as a possible D gene (6 bases). V shed 7 bases and J shed 5 bases, with 24 bases lying between them. The germline V gene has CDR1 SQVTM and CDR2 ANQGSEA. The CDR3 has 16 residues. CDR3 coding DNA: TGCAGCGCTCCCGGGTCAGGGGCAGCCGCCAACAATGAGCAGTTCTTC. It codes for CSAPGSGAAANNEQFF.

This clonotype has at least ten counts. The chain joins TRBV7-2 to TRBJ2-7; D may be TRBD1 or TRBD2 (5 bases each). The CDR3 extends over 14 amino acids. Trimming shortened V by 5 bases and J by 3 bases, and 14 bases separated the two germline ends. Germline V CDR1 and CDR2: SGHTA, FQGNSA. CDR3 residues: CASSIAGTLYEQYF. CDR3 nucleotide sequence: TGTGCCAGCAGCATCGCCGGGACCCTCTACGAGCAGTACTTC.

This clonotype was counted many times. This chain joins TRBV20-1 and TRBJ2-4; TRBD1 agrees at 8 bases. The CDR3 has 15 amino acids. Germline V gene sequence: CDR1 DFQATT, CDR2 SNEGSKA (reference sequence). The junction had 13 bases not matched to a gene; V was cut back by 3 bases and J by 9 bases. The CDR3 nucleotides read TGCAGTGCTAGCCTAACGGGCACAGGGGGTTTCATTCAGTACTTC. It translates to CSASLTGTGGFIQYF.

This clonotype was recorded at least ten times. The chain carries TRBV24-1 and TRBJ2-3; 7 nucleotides line up with TRBD1. The length of the CDR3 is 16 residues. The V segment lost 6 bases and the J segment 0 bases; nucleotides outside the gene matches: 8. Germline values: CDR1 KGHDR, CDR2 SFDVKD. CDR3 protein: CATSKRTGTSTDTQYF. DNA of the CDR3: TGTGCCACCAGTAAACGGACAGGAACTAGCACAGATACGCAGTATTTT.

At least ten counts were recorded for this clonotype. The chain uses TRBV28 and TRBJ2-5; 9 nucleotides line up with TRBD1. Germline V gene lookup returns CDR1 MDHEN and CDR2 SYDVKM. Trimming at V came to 6 bases and at J to 6 bases, leaving 11 bases not matched to a gene. This CDR3 spans 15 amino acids. CDR3 nucleotides: TGTGCCAGCAGCCAGACAGGGGGGCTTGGGAAGACCCAGTACTTC. It codes for CASSQTGGLGKTQYF.

This clonotype was detected many times. V usage is TRBV28 and J usage is TRBJ1-4; 7 positions agree with TRBD1. Germline V lookup: CDR1 MDHEN, CDR2 SYDVKM. V lost 5 bases and J lost 13; bases outside the gene matches: 16. The CDR3 is 15 residues long. Written as DNA, the CDR3 is TGTGCCAGCAGTCAACCGGGACAGTCCATTCACCCACTGTTTTTT. Its translation: CASSQPGQSIHPLFF.

Points on this clonotype: This may come from a read error, since a much larger clone is one base off. CDR3 in amino acids: CASSLARHSASTGELFF. The CDR3 region has the DNA TGTGCCAGCAGCTTAGCTCGCCATTCAGCGAGCACCGGGGAGCTGTTTTTT. The rearrangement uses TRBV7-2 and TRBJ2-2; D is unclear. The germline V gene has CDR1 SGHTA and CDR2 FQGNSA. V lost 0 bases to trimming and J lost 4 bases, with 15 bases between them. This CDR3 region has 17 residues. The whole variable domain, filled in from reference TRBV7-2 and TRBJ2-2, reads GAGVSQSPSNKVTEKGKDVELRCDPISGHTALYWYRQSLGQGLEFLIYFQGNSAPDKSGLPSDRFSAERTGGSVSTLTIQRTQQEDSAVYLCASSLARHSASTGELFFGEGSRLTVL.

In its sample, this clonotype was seen many times. The genes are TRBV2 and TRBJ1-1; D remains ambiguous. From germline, CDR1 is SNHLY and CDR2 FYNNEI. The germline V and J ends were trimmed by 0 bases and 4 bases, with 9 bases remaining between them. This CDR3 contains 14 residues. In DNA, the CDR3 is TGTGCCAGCAGTGAAGCGCTAAGGGTCACTGAAGCTTTCTTT. Protein sequence: CASSEALRVTEAFF. The full variable domain, completed using reference TRBV2 and TRBJ1-1, is EPEVTQTPSHQVTQMGQEVILRCVPISNHLYFYWYRQILGQKVEFLVSFYNNEISEKSEIFDDQFSVERPDGSNFTLKIRSTKLEDSAMYFCASSEALRVTEAFFGQGTRLTVV.

This clonotype appeared a few times. The rearrangement links TRBV29-1 to TRBJ1-3, with D unresolved. This CDR3 is built from 15 residues. The V gene's germline CDR1 is SQVTM and CDR2 ANQGSEA. Trimming removed 7 bases from V and 5 bases from J, with 21 bases in between. The CDR3: CSAERRMDWRNTIYF. In nucleotides, the CDR3 is TGCAGCGCCGAACGACGGATGGACTGGAGAAACACCATATATTTT.

This clonotype was seen many times. At one of its ends the junction is not consistent with the germline gene, which may arise from a read error. The V call is TRBV4-3, the J call TRBJ2-2; D possibly matches TRBD1 or TRBD2 (5 bases each). CDR1 is LGHNA and CDR2 is YSLEER in the germline V gene. The CDR3 is 16 residues long. CDR3 in DNA: TGCGCCAGCAGCCAAGATTCGGCAGGGAACACCGGGGAGCTGGTTTTT. Translation gives CASSQDSAGNTGELVF.

This clonotype was seen repeatedly, ten times or more. The chain is built from TRBV5-1 and TRBJ2-2; a weak D match, TRBD1 (5 bases). V lost 6 bases and J lost 1, with 16 bases in between. There are 16 residues in the CDR3. Germline V gene data show CDR1 as SGHRS and CDR2 as YFSETQ. CDR3 sequence: CASTDPVTENTGELFF. In DNA, the CDR3 is TGCGCCAGCACCGATCCGGTGACAGAGAACACCGGGGAGCTGTTTTTT.

This clonotype was recorded many times. The chain joins TRBV3-1 to TRBJ2-1; 10 bases are a match to TRBD1. This CDR3 spans 15 amino acids. Trimming removed 4 bases from V and 2 bases from J; junction bases left unmatched: 2. Germline CDR1 LGHDT, CDR2 YNNKEL (reference sequence). CDR3: CASSPGTGAYNEQFF. DNA for the CDR3: TGTGCCAGCAGCCCCGGGACAGGGGCCTACAATGAGCAGTTCTTC.

This clonotype was seen repeatedly, ten times or more. This chain joins TRBV5-1 and TRBJ2-7, with a weak D call TRBD1 (7 bases). With 3 bases removed from V and 4 bases from J, the gap between germline ends came to 11 bases. CDR1 and CDR2 from the germline V gene are SGHRS and YFSETQ. The CDR3 loop spans 13 amino acids. The CDR3 DNA sequence: TGCGCCAGCAGCTCAGGGGGGCGGTACGAGCAGTACTTC. Amino acid sequence: CASSSGGRYEQYF.